This entry describes one T cell receptor beta chain. Its antigen is not identified. This CDR3 has 13 amino acids. In germline, CDR1 is MNHEY, CDR2 SMNVEV (reference sequence). The V gene lost 2 bases and the J gene lost 7 bases, with 8 bases spanning the gap. The data were obtained in a study of cytomegalovirus exposure and HLA in healthy donors. Study-wide findings and caveats: Being indistinguishable, some V segments were excluded, TRBV6-2 and TRBV6-3 among them. TCR beta V- and J-gene trimming, according to a later analysis, was linked to a missense DCLRE1C variant.

PCR was performed using 60 Vbeta and 13 Jbeta primers. TCRdb's copy holds only in-frame clones and misses some; the assay was immunoSEQ multiplex PCR. The sample has 100,000 to 150,000 clones, 65% to 85% seen once. The source material was PBMCs. This TCR was recovered from a man in his late teens or twenties in good health and CMV-seropositive. The V call is TRBV27, the J call TRBJ2-2; no clear D. In DNA form, the CDR3 reads TGTGCCAGCAGTTTAGATTCTAGCGGGGAGCTGTTTTTT. It translates to CASSLDSSGELFF.